This record concerns one T cell receptor (beta chain) sequence. The ends lost 6 bases at V and 2 bases at J; junction bases unmatched: 9. This CDR3 has 14 amino acids. Germline V gene sequence: CDR1 SQVTM, CDR2 ANQGSEA. High-throughput TCR beta sequencing covered peripheral CD8+ and CD4+ T cells. The data derive from a study of CD8 T cells in Susac syndrome. With random hexamers, about 0.45 to 1 ug RNA was reverse transcribed. With immunoSEQ multiplex PCR, TCR beta CDR3 was amplified across 54 Vbeta and 13 Jbeta. MiXCR, run by TCRdb on the immunoSEQ multiplex PCR reads, gives a single entry per CDR3 protein. The sample has about 120,000 distinct CDR3 sequences; about 94% are singletons.

The sample comprised CD4+ T cells from PBMCs. The chain carries TRBV29-1 and TRBJ1-2; 7 bases map to TRBD1. This TCR was sampled from a human donor with multiple sclerosis. The CDR3 region is CSVIPTGRNYGYTF. CDR3 nucleotides: TGCAGCGTGATACCGACAGGGAGAAACTATGGCTACACCTTC.